This note documents a single T cell receptor beta chain sequence. The data were taken from a study of T cell responses to AZD1222 COVID-19 vaccine. The CDR3 has 19 residues. J gave up 5 bases and V 3 bases, and 17 bases lay outside the gene matches. Germline assignment: CDR1 SQVTM and CDR2 ANQGSEA. Sequenced by immunoSEQ multiplex PCR; TCRdb stores in-frame clones only, minus some. The sample contains 120,000 or so clones, 92% of which appear only once. The genes are TRBV29-1 and TRBJ2-3, with TRBD2 identical over 13 bases. This sequence originates from an adult in good health. The specimen comprised peripheral blood, sampled on day 0 of AZD1222 vaccination. CDR3 bases: TGCAGCGTTGAGGGGATCACTAGCGGGAGGGCCCTCGGCCAAGATACGCAGTATTTT. Amino acid sequence: CSVEGITSGRALGQDTQYF.